The T cell receptor beta chain described here comes from a study of blood T cell repertoires in COVID-19. Across the study: Both acute and convalescent COVID-19 samples were obtained from the United States, Italy and Spain. Sources were T cells, B-cell-depleted T cells, or PBMCs; the material itself was cDNA or gDNA.

In the original analysis: From reference gene primer amplification, estimates of nucleated cell counts were derived. TCRdb keeps only in-frame clones here, not all; method: immunoSEQ multiplex PCR. V and J calls and clone size come straight from that table; D and trimming were deduced from the DNA. This sample has more than 200,000 clones, with 70% to 85% found just once. V was trimmed by 5 bases and J by 4 bases, leaving 9 bases between them. This CDR3 is built from 12 residues. CDR1 and CDR2 from the germline V gene are SGHVS and FQNEAQ. The chain uses TRBV7-8 and TRBJ2-7; D may be TRBD1 (6 bases). This clonotype originated in a middle-aged woman who had recovered from COVID-19. The sequencing input was peripheral blood. The CDR3 nucleotides are TGTGCCAGCAGCCTACAGGGATACGAGCAGTACTTC. Protein: CASSLQGYEQYF.